This passage covers 25 T cell receptor beta chains from one sample sequenced in a study of T-cell memory formation after mild COVID-19. Each CDR3 protein gets one entry after TCRdb re-called the 5' RACE reads with MiXCR. The data show tens of thousands of distinct CDR3 sequences, approximately 30% seen once. Material for sequencing was PBMCs or a T cell subset sorted from them (not recorded which). The origin of the receptors is a man in his late teens or twenties who had mild COVID-19 (a few samples of this study predate the infection). Cell type and time point are not known.

This clonotype was detected a few times. The V gene is TRBV2, the J gene TRBJ2-7; the D call may be TRBD1 or TRBD2 (6 bases each). Between the trimmed V and J ends, which lost 8 bases and 3 bases, there was a span of 14 bases. Germline lookup yields CDR1 SNHLY and CDR2 FYNNEI. The length of the CDR3 is 13 residues. CDR3 region: CASAEGGLYEQYF. DNA of the CDR3: TGTGCCAGCGCGGAAGGGGGGCTCTACGAGCAGTACTTC.

The V gene is TRBV19, the J gene TRBJ1-5; 9 nucleotides line up with TRBD1. The CDR3 contains 16 residues. Per germline, CDR1 LNHDA and CDR2 SQIVND (reference sequence). V was clipped by 10 bases and J by 2 bases; unmatched bases: 12. For the CDR3, the DNA is TGTGCCACCCAAGATGAAGACAGGGGGGGCAATCAGCCCCAGCATTTT. Translated: CATQDEDRGGNQPQHF.

CDR3 DNA sequence: TGCGCCAGCAGCCATCTCATGGCTAATTCACCCCTCCACTTT. Protein: CASSHLMANSPLHF. This chain connects TRBV4-1 to TRBJ1-6; D is undetermined. Germline loops: CDR1 MGHRA, CDR2 YSYEKL. This CDR3 spans 14 amino acids. Trimming took off 3 bases at V and 6 bases at J, with 9 bases between the two ends.

The rearrangement joins TRBV4-2 to TRBJ2-7; 8 bases align to TRBD1. Trimming removed 0 bases from V and 9 bases from J; junction bases left unmatched: 10. The CDR3 sequence is 15 residues long. Germline CDR1 is LGHNA and CDR2 is YNFKEQ. The CDR3 DNA sequence: TGTGCCAGCAGCCAAGATCGTCCGGGACAGGAAGGGCAGTACTTC. Encoded protein: CASSQDRPGQEGQYF.

This clonotype was observed many times. The chain has TRBV7-9 and TRBJ1-2; 7 nucleotides line up with TRBD1. The germline V gene encodes CDR1 SEHNR and CDR2 FQNEAQ (reference sequence). The CDR3 is 14 amino acids. The V and J ends lost 5 bases and 5 bases, in that order; junction bases with no gene match: 8. The CDR3 spells CASSPWTGSYGYTF. CDR3 nucleotides: TGTGCCAGCAGCCCGTGGACAGGATCTTATGGCTACACCTTC.

The V and J genes are TRBV20-1 and TRBJ1-5; D might be TRBD1 (5 bases). V was pared by 2 bases and J by 7 bases, with 9 bases between. The germline CDR1 and CDR2 sequences are DFQATT and SNEGSKA (reference sequence). The CDR3 consists of 12 residues. In nucleotides, the CDR3 is TGCAGTGCTAGATCCGGGGCGCAGCCCCAGCATTTT. As protein: CSARSGAQPQHF.

The V and J genes are TRBV12-3 or TRBV12-4 and TRBJ2-1, with D possibly being TRBD2 (7 bases). The CDR3 spans 12 residues. The V end lost 6 bases, the J end lost 10 bases, and 13 bases lay between the germline ends. CDR3 protein: CASSPRGGEQFF. CDR3 DNA sequence: TGTGCCAGCAGCCCCAGGGGAGGGGAGCAGTTCTTC.

This clonotype was counted a few times. The genes are TRBV7-8 and TRBJ2-1; D might be TRBD1 (7 bases). V was trimmed by 3 bases and J by 3 bases, leaving 18 bases between them. Germline V lookup: CDR1 SGHVS, CDR2 FQNEAQ. The CDR3 has 17 amino acids. CDR3 sequence: CASSFTTTGRIYNEQFF. The CDR3 coding sequence is TGTGCCAGCAGCTTCACTACGACAGGGAGGATCTACAATGAGCAGTTCTTC.

The rearrangement uses TRBV12-3 or TRBV12-4 and TRBJ2-1, with D perhaps matching TRBD1 (6 bases). This CDR3 is 14 amino acids long. The germline V and J ends were trimmed by 2 bases and 8 bases, with 13 bases remaining between them. This CDR3 is CASSLTRGGDEQFF. The CDR3, as DNA: TGTGCCAGCAGTTTAACCCGTGGGGGCGATGAGCAGTTCTTC.

The chain links TRBV6-5 to TRBJ1-1; 9 bases fit TRBD1. The CDR3 extends over 14 amino acids. V was pared by 5 bases and J by 3 bases, with 4 bases of the junction left unmatched. Germline V gene lookup returns CDR1 MNHEY and CDR2 SVGAGI. CDR3 region: CASSQQGADTEAFF. The CDR3 DNA follows: TGTGCCAGCAGTCAACAGGGGGCGGACACTGAAGCTTTCTTT.

J is TRBJ2-1 and V is TRBV7-9, with TRBD1 matching over 8 bases. Trimming took 7 bases from V and 8 from J; bases not matched to a gene: 13. CDR1 and CDR2 from the germline V gene are SEHNR and FQNEAQ (reference sequence). The CDR3 totals 15 residues. CDR3 nucleotide sequence: TGTGCCAGCAACATAGCTGGACAGGGAATGGATGAGCAGTTCTTC. Translated: CASNIAGQGMDEQFF.

This clonotype was picked up one time. The chain has TRBV30 and TRBJ2-3; 11 nucleotides line up with TRBD2. J lost 5 bases, V lost 2 bases, and 9 bases had no gene match. Germline lookup yields CDR1 GTSNPN and CDR2 SVGIG (reference sequence). There are 16 residues in the CDR3. Here the CDR3 DNA reads TGTGCCTGGAGTTCCGGACTAGCGGGCGGGAGAGATACGCAGTATTTT. Protein sequence: CAWSSGLAGGRDTQYF.

The rearrangement joins TRBV3-1 to TRBJ2-3, with 11 bases fitting TRBD2. The CDR3 is made up of 16 amino acids. CDR1 and CDR2 from the germline V gene are LGHDT and YNNKEL (reference sequence). V lost 0 bases and J lost 4; bases outside the gene matches: 3. The CDR3 region is CASSQDIAGGADTQYF. The CDR3 DNA is TGTGCCAGCAGCCAAGATATAGCGGGGGGGGCAGATACGCAGTATTTT.

This clonotype was recorded a few times. The chain couples TRBV12-3 or TRBV12-4 to TRBJ2-5; 9 bases fit TRBD2. J was trimmed by 7 bases and V by 7 bases; bases with no gene match: 10. The CDR3 is 14 amino acids. This chain's CDR3 is CASMRGLAKGTQYF. The CDR3 DNA reads TGTGCCAGCATGAGGGGACTAGCTAAGGGGACCCAGTACTTC.

The chain employs TRBV25-1 and TRBJ2-3; 10 positions match TRBD2. There are 15 residues in the CDR3. Trimming at V came to 2 bases and at J to 2 bases, leaving 1 base not matched to a gene. Looked up from germline, CDR1 is MGHDK and CDR2 is SYGVNS. As DNA, the CDR3 is TGTGCCAGCAGTGAACTAGCGGGAGCCACAGATACGCAGTATTTT. It yields the protein CASSELAGATDTQYF.

The genes are TRBV5-1 and TRBJ2-3, with 8 bases aligning to TRBD1. CDR1 and CDR2 from the germline V gene are SGHRS and YFSETQ. The V segment lost 4 bases and the J segment 6 bases; nucleotides outside the gene matches: 13. CDR3 size: 16 residues. In DNA form, the CDR3 reads TGCGCCAGCAGCCCCACCGACAGGGGCTTTTTTGATACGCAGTATTTT. Translated, it gives CASSPTDRGFFDTQYF.

This clonotype was recorded a few times. J is TRBJ2-1 and V is TRBV10-2, with 7 nucleotides matching TRBD2. CDR1 is WSHSY and CDR2 is SAAADI in the germline V gene. The CDR3 runs to 18 residues. J gave up 4 bases and V 0 bases, and 12 bases lay outside the gene matches. CDR3 in amino acids: CASSESSSGPSAYNEQFF. The CDR3 region has the DNA TGCGCCAGCAGTGAGTCTAGTAGCGGGCCCTCTGCTTACAATGAGCAGTTCTTC.

This clonotype was observed a few times. The chain combines TRBV6-6 with TRBJ1-1; tentatively, D is TRBD1 (5 bases). The CDR3 spans 12 residues. CDR1 is MNHNY, CDR2 SVGAGI, per germline (reference sequence). Trimming removed 6 bases at V and 3 bases at J, with 8 bases between. The CDR3 nucleotides are TGTGCCAGCAGAGAGGGGTACACTGAAGCTTTCTTT. This gives the protein CASREGYTEAFF.

CDR3 DNA: TGTGCCAGCAGGGGGATGAACACTGAAGCTTTCTTT. This gives the protein CASRGMNTEAFF. The rearrangement links TRBV7-9 to TRBJ1-1; D unclear. This CDR3 comprises 12 residues. V lost 6 bases and J lost 0, with 5 bases in between. In germline, CDR1 is SEHNR, CDR2 FQNEAQ (reference sequence).

The V gene is TRBV3-1, the J gene TRBJ1-1; D might be TRBD1 (6 bases). V was cut by 2 bases and J by 4 bases, with 17 bases left in between. The CDR3 is 16 amino acids. The V gene's germline CDR1 is LGHDT and CDR2 YNNKEL (reference sequence). CDR3 DNA sequence: TGTGCCAGCAGCCAAAGGTACAGGGCGGGGGGCACTGAAGCTTTCTTT. Protein sequence: CASSQRYRAGGTEAFF. Full variable domain (rest looked up from reference TRBV3-1 and TRBJ1-1): DTAVSQTPKYLVTQMGNDKSIKCEQNLGHDTMYWYKQDSKKFLKIMFSYNNKELIINETVPNRFSPKSPDKAHLNLHINSLELGDSAVYFCASSQRYRAGGTEAFFGQGTRLTVV.

This clonotype was seen only a few times. The CDR3 region has the DNA TGTGCCAGCAGCCCATCACTGGGTAGCGGGGGGTATTCCTACAATGAGCAGTTCTTC. It encodes CASSPSLGSGGYSYNEQFF. The chain joins TRBV12-3 or TRBV12-4 to TRBJ2-1; 10 positions agree with TRBD2. The CDR3 extends over 19 amino acids. V lost 6 bases and J lost 1; bases outside the gene matches: 15.

In DNA form, the CDR3 reads TGCAGTGCTCTACAGGCGAACTCCTACGAGCAGTACTTC. As protein: CSALQANSYEQYF. This chain uses TRBV20-1 with TRBJ2-7; perhaps TRBD1 as D (5 bases). Germline loops: CDR1 DFQATT, CDR2 SNEGSKA (reference sequence). The CDR3 is 13 residues long. The V and J ends lost 5 bases and 0 bases respectively, with 11 bases between them.

CDR3 sequence: CASSFGGSAYEQYV. The CDR3 nucleotides are TGTGCCAGCAGCTTTGGGGGGTCCGCCTACGAGCAGTACGTC. The genes are TRBV7-8 and TRBJ2-7; D may be TRBD2 (6 bases). V shed 3 bases and J shed 2 bases, with 11 bases lying between them. The CDR3 loop spans 14 amino acids. Germline V gives CDR1 SGHVS, CDR2 FQNEAQ.

The rearrangement joins TRBV5-1 to TRBJ1-4, with D possibly TRBD1 on 5 matching bases. V lost 5 bases, J lost 0 bases, and 14 bases lay in between. Germline-derived CDR1 and CDR2 are SGHRS and YFSETQ. This CDR3 is 16 amino acids long. The CDR3 loop reads CASSDRPQATNEKLFF. The CDR3 coding sequence is TGCGCCAGCAGTGATCGTCCACAGGCAACTAATGAAAAACTGTTTTTT.

This clonotype was recorded a few times. V gene TRBV6-2 or TRBV6-3 combines with J gene TRBJ1-2; 7 bases agree with TRBD1. Looked up from germline, CDR1 is MNHEY and CDR2 is SVGEGT. The V and J ends lost 2 bases and 6 bases, in that order; junction bases with no gene match: 18. The CDR3 has 18 amino acids. This chain's CDR3 is CASSYPNLIRDRIDGYTF. Here the CDR3 DNA reads TGTGCCAGCAGTTACCCAAATCTTATCCGGGACAGAATTGATGGCTACACCTTC.